This TCR beta chain was observed in a study of blood T cell repertoires in COVID-19. Whole-study context: Collection of acute and convalescent COVID-19 samples took place in the United States, Italy and Spain. From T cells, B-cell-depleted T cells, or PBMCs came the material, which was cDNA or gDNA.

Authors' analysis steps: Amplifying reference gene primers gave estimates of nucleated cell counts. Using immunoSEQ multiplex PCR, the repertoire was profiled, and TCRdb retains in-frame clones only, with some absent. From that table come the V and J calls and clone size; the DNA was used to work out D and trimming. The sample includes more than 85,000 clones, less than 85% seen only once; the top ten take approximately 18%. This CDR3 comprises 14 residues. J was trimmed by 7 bases and V by 3 bases; bases with no gene match: 6. The germline gives CDR1 LGHNA, CDR2 YSLEER. What was sequenced was peripheral blood. This rearrangement joins TRBV4-3 to TRBJ2-1, with 7 bases lining up with TRBD1. This TCR derives from a woman aged 55-70 years with acute or convalescent COVID-19. The CDR3: CASSQRIQGNEQFF. The CDR3 DNA reads as TGCGCCAGCAGCCAGAGGATACAGGGGAATGAGCAGTTCTTC.